Below, one T cell receptor beta chain is given with its context. The sample comes from a study of blood T cells in healthy people across ages. A second PCR of 7 to 11 cycles used a sample-barcoded 5' primer and a J-beta primer mix. TCRdb re-analysed the 5' RACE reads in MiXCR, keeping a single row per CDR3 protein. In the table there are 600,000 to 1,000,000 distinct CDR3 sequences, nearly 60% of which are singletons. This clonotype was obtained from a man aged 25 to 40 in good health. The specimen sequenced was blood.

In DNA form, the CDR3 reads TGCAGTGCTGGGGAGGTGGCTGAGCAGTTCTTC. It is translated as CSAGEVAEQFF. The genes are TRBV20-1 and TRBJ2-1; tentatively, D is TRBD2 (6 bases). The CDR3 is 11 residues long. Germline V gene data show CDR1 as DFQATT and CDR2 as SNEGSKA (reference sequence). Trimming removed 5 bases from V and 9 bases from J, with 11 bases in between.